This TCR beta chain was sequenced during a study of blood T cell repertoires in COVID-19. Study information: Samples taken during acute and convalescent COVID-19 were collected in the United States, Italy and Spain. T cells, B-cell-depleted T cells, or PBMCs provided the cDNA or gDNA that served as material.

In assigning cohorts, the study relied on participant-reported clinical history. This clone has a single count. V lost 2 bases to trimming and J lost 2 bases, with 9 bases between them. The CDR3 is 14 residues long. The V gene's germline CDR1 is SGHRS and CDR2 YFSETQ. Sequencing was performed with immunoSEQ multiplex PCR; in TCRdb, only in-frame clones are kept and a portion is missing. The sample records about 230,000 clones, around 88% being singletons. The sequence was collected from a woman aged 40 to 50 with acute COVID-19. The gene calls are TRBV5-1 and TRBJ2-3, with D possibly matching TRBD2 (6 bases). Sequenced sample: PBMCs or T cells enriched from blood (not recorded which). This CDR3 is CASSFTSPTDTQYF. DNA for the CDR3: TGCGCCAGCAGCTTTACTAGCCCCACAGATACGCAGTATTTT.